The 31 T cell receptor beta chains listed next were all sequenced from one sample in a study of cytomegalovirus exposure and HLA in healthy donors. The protocol was immunoSEQ multiplex PCR, while the TCRdb copy is restricted to in-frame clones and leaves out a portion. The sample lists 150,000 to 200,000 clones; just under 90% were seen once. Sequencing was done on a sample of PBMCs. The receptors stem from a man between 18 and 35 years old in good health and CMV-seropositive.

The rearrangement links TRBV2 to TRBJ1-5; a weak D match, TRBD1 (5 bases). Germline V lookup: CDR1 SNHLY, CDR2 FYNNEI. This CDR3 has 13 residues. Trimming removed 1 base from V and 7 bases from J, with 8 bases in between. The CDR3 sequence: CASSEGRGQPQHF. CDR3 DNA sequence: TGTGCCAGCAGTGAAGGTAGGGGACAGCCCCAGCATTTT.

V usage is TRBV7-6 and J usage is TRBJ2-1; TRBD2 matches at 10 bases. CDR1 SGHVS and CDR2 FNYEAQ come from the germline V gene. J was trimmed by 10 bases and V by 5 bases; bases with no gene match: 14. This CDR3 contains 16 residues. The CDR3 spells CASSTSALAGVWEQFF. The CDR3, as DNA: TGTGCCAGCAGCACCAGCGCCCTAGCGGGAGTTTGGGAGCAGTTCTTC.

The chain couples TRBV5-6 to TRBJ2-1, with D possibly matching TRBD2 (6 bases). The ends were cut back, 4 bases at V and 9 bases at J, with 17 bases in the middle. Germline V gives CDR1 SGHDT, CDR2 YYEEEE. The CDR3 loop spans 14 amino acids. CDR3 in DNA: TGTGCCAGCAGCAATGGTCCTAGCGTCAGTGAGCAGTTCTTC. This translates into CASSNGPSVSEQFF.

The chain has TRBV9 and TRBJ2-1; perhaps TRBD2 as D (6 bases). Trimming left V 0 bases short and J 9 bases short, with 13 bases between. Germline assignment: CDR1 SGDLS and CDR2 YYNGEE. The CDR3 length is 14 residues. CDR3 loop: CASSVAPGESEQFF. DNA of the CDR3: TGTGCCAGCAGCGTAGCTCCGGGGGAAAGTGAGCAGTTCTTC. The entire variable domain, with the rest obtained from reference TRBV9 and TRBJ2-1, is as follows: DSGVTQTPKHLITATGQRVTLRCSPRSGDLSVYWYQQSLDQGLQFLIQYYNGEERAKGNILERFSAQQFPDLHSELNLSSLELGDSALYFCASSVAPGESEQFFGPGTRLTVL.

This clone was picked up one time. The gene calls are TRBV15 and TRBJ2-7; 14 nucleotides line up with TRBD2. The CDR3 runs 20 residues. The germline CDR1 and CDR2 sequences are LNHNV and YYDKDF (reference sequence). Losses at the gene ends were 4 bases for V and 6 bases for J; bases not matched to a gene: 20. CDR3 residues: CATSTLGGSGTSGRIGEQYF. The CDR3 region has the DNA TGTGCCACCAGCACACTCGGGGGATCCGGGACTAGCGGGAGAATTGGCGAGCAGTACTTC.

V and J are TRBV7-8 and TRBJ2-7; D is possibly TRBD1 (6 bases). The CDR3 contains 13 residues. Between the trimmed V and J ends, which lost 10 bases and 2 bases, there was a span of 15 bases. Germline V gives CDR1 SGHVS, CDR2 FQNEAQ. CDR3 bases: TGTGCCACCTCGACAGGACAAACCTACGAGCAGTACTTC. Translating it yields CATSTGQTYEQYF.

This clone was counted once. The CDR3 coding sequence is TGTGCCAGCAGTTACAGGGGGCCTTGGAACACCGGGGAGCTGTTTTTT. It is translated as CASSYRGPWNTGELFF. The chain uses TRBV27 and TRBJ2-2; 9 bases map to TRBD1. The CDR3 runs to 16 residues. V lost 4 bases and J lost 1; bases outside the gene matches: 4. The V gene's germline CDR1 is MNHEY and CDR2 SMNVEV (reference sequence).

In nucleotides, the CDR3 is TGTGCCAGCTCACTTGGTGGCCCGGAAGCTTTCTTT. Its protein is CASSLGGPEAFF. The chain carries TRBV18 and TRBJ1-1; D is unresolved. The germline V gene encodes CDR1 KGHSH and CDR2 LQKENI. The CDR3 loop spans 12 amino acids. V was pared by 4 bases and J by 8 bases, with 11 bases between.

This clone was picked up one time. The chain is built from TRBV5-5 and TRBJ1-5; TRBD1 might be the D (6 bases). CDR1 SGHKS and CDR2 YYEKEE come from the germline V gene (reference sequence). The CDR3 runs 14 residues. V lost 0 bases and J 8 bases, leaving 12 bases between the germline ends. CDR3 bases: TGTGCCAGCAGCTTGGAACAGGGTTCTGAGCCCCAGCATTTT. This encodes CASSLEQGSEPQHF.

CDR3 amino acids: CASTEGRRGDTQYF. The CDR3 bases are TGCGCCAGCACAGAGGGGAGGCGCGGAGATACGCAGTATTTT. V and J are TRBV5-1 and TRBJ2-3, with a possible D match to TRBD2 (6 bases). V lost 6 bases and J lost 5, with 16 bases in between. CDR3 length: 14 residues. Germline assignment: CDR1 SGHRS and CDR2 YFSETQ.

There are a few counts of this clone. The rearrangement joins TRBV6-1 to TRBJ2-2; D possibly corresponds to TRBD1 (5 bases). There are 15 residues in the CDR3. CDR1 MNHNS and CDR2 SASEGT come from the germline V gene. Trimming removed 7 bases at V and 3 bases at J, with 15 bases between. The CDR3 protein is CASIERRGDTGELFF. DNA for the CDR3: TGTGCCAGCATCGAGAGAAGGGGCGACACCGGGGAGCTGTTTTTT.

This clone was observed once. This sequence joins TRBV9 and TRBJ2-1; 8 nucleotides match TRBD2. Germline assignment: CDR1 SGDLS and CDR2 YYNGEE. The CDR3 spans 15 residues. V lost 6 bases to trimming and J lost 5 bases; unmatched junction nucleotides: 10. CDR3 sequence reads: CASTLAGGTNNEQFF. The CDR3 nucleotides read TGTGCCAGCACCCTAGCGGGTGGGACTAACAATGAGCAGTTCTTC.

This clone was observed a handful of times. J is TRBJ2-3 and V is TRBV2, with 7 bases identical to TRBD2. V lost 6 bases and J lost 5; bases outside the gene matches: 8. Germline values: CDR1 SNHLY, CDR2 FYNNEI. CDR3 length: 14 residues. CDR3 bases: TGTGCCAGCAGAATGACTAGCAGACTAGATACGCAGTATTTT. It yields the protein CASRMTSRLDTQYF.

This chain uses TRBV27 with TRBJ1-2, with 7 positions matching TRBD1. The trim removed 5 bases at V and 7 bases at J, leaving 4 bases unmatched. CDR3 length: 12 residues. Germline CDR1 is MNHEY and CDR2 is SMNVEV (reference sequence). The CDR3 here is CASSGTDGGYTF. CDR3 DNA sequence: TGTGCCAGCAGTGGGACAGACGGTGGCTACACCTTC.

The chain combines TRBV5-1 with TRBJ2-1, with a tentative D call TRBD2 (6 bases). Germline CDR1 SGHRS, CDR2 YFSETQ. Trimming took 4 bases from V and 8 from J, leaving 16 bases between them. The CDR3 sequence is 14 residues long. This CDR3 is CASSKRLGGDEQFF. The CDR3 nucleotides read TGCGCCAGCAGCAAAAGACTAGGAGGCGATGAGCAGTTCTTC.

The chain combines TRBV27 with TRBJ2-6; D possibly corresponds to TRBD1 (6 bases). There are 15 residues in the CDR3. V shed 8 bases and J shed 0 bases, with 11 bases lying between them. Germline assignment: CDR1 MNHEY and CDR2 SMNVEV (reference sequence). The chain's CDR3 is CASRTASSGANVLTF. The CDR3, as DNA: TGTGCCAGCCGGACAGCGTCCTCTGGGGCCAACGTCCTGACTTTC.

This clone was recorded once. The V call is TRBV5-8, the J call TRBJ1-1; no firm D call. Germline V gene sequence: CDR1 SGHTS, CDR2 YDEGEE. Deletions cut 1 base from V and 4 bases from J, with 8 bases between. The CDR3 contains 13 residues. The CDR3 sequence: CASSLYDSTEAFF. CDR3 DNA sequence: TGTGCCAGCAGCTTGTACGACTCCACTGAAGCTTTCTTT.

The V and J genes are TRBV4-1 and TRBJ2-1; no clear D. Germline-derived CDR1 and CDR2 are MGHRA and YSYEKL. This CDR3 region has 13 residues. V lost 1 base and J lost 1, with 2 bases in between. Written as DNA, the CDR3 is TGCGCCAGCAGCCAAGCGTCCTACAATGAGCAGTTCTTC. Encoded protein: CASSQASYNEQFF.

The gene calls are TRBV6-1 and TRBJ1-3; D gene uncertain. This CDR3 is 16 amino acids long. V lost 3 bases, J lost 0 bases, and 12 bases lay in between. Per the germline V gene, CDR1 is MNHNS and CDR2 is SASEGT. The CDR3 here is CASSEAQVTSGNTIYF. CDR3 sequence (DNA): TGTGCCAGCAGTGAGGCTCAGGTGACCTCTGGAAACACCATATATTTT.

The chain couples TRBV6-6 to TRBJ2-2; TRBD1 agrees at 8 bases. Per germline, CDR1 MNHNY and CDR2 SVGAGI (reference sequence). The CDR3 covers 14 residues. The V and J ends lost 6 bases and 5 bases, in that order; junction bases with no gene match: 5. CDR3 protein: CASSLRGHTGELFF. For the CDR3, the DNA is TGTGCCAGCAGCCTCAGGGGGCATACCGGGGAGCTGTTTTTT.

V gene TRBV11-2 combines with J gene TRBJ2-2; weak D call: TRBD2 (5 bases). V lost 1 base and J lost 5, with 14 bases in between. The CDR3 runs to 16 residues. The germline V gene has CDR1 SGHAT and CDR2 FQNNGV. Here the CDR3 reads CASSLVRGVGTGELFF. CDR3 coding DNA: TGTGCCAGCAGCTTAGTTCGGGGAGTAGGGACCGGGGAGCTGTTTTTT.

The V and J genes are TRBV5-8 and TRBJ2-1, with a tentative D call TRBD2 (6 bases). Per germline, CDR1 SGHTS and CDR2 YDEGEE. The length of the CDR3 is 14 residues. V shed 0 bases and J shed 6 bases, with 10 bases lying between them. CDR3 in amino acids: CASSLGTSPNEQFF. The DNA for the CDR3 is TGTGCCAGCAGCTTGGGTACTAGCCCCAATGAGCAGTTCTTC.

The rearrangement joins TRBV4-1 to TRBJ2-3; 8 nucleotides agree with TRBD2. J lost 1 base, V lost 3 bases, and 12 bases had no gene match. Germline V CDR1 and CDR2: MGHRA, YSYEKL. The CDR3 extends over 18 amino acids. The CDR3 coding sequence is TGCGCCAGCAGCCATCCGGCTCGGGAGGGCCTGGGCACAGATACGCAGTATTTT. This encodes CASSHPAREGLGTDTQYF.

The DNA of the CDR3 is TGTGCCAGCAGCTCTCCGGGACTAGCGGGACATGAGCAGTTCTTC. Amino acids: CASSSPGLAGHEQFF. V usage is TRBV7-9 and J usage is TRBJ2-1; 13 positions agree with TRBD2. This CDR3 contains 15 residues. Germline V lookup: CDR1 SEHNR, CDR2 FQNEAQ (reference sequence). V lost 4 bases to trimming and J lost 8 bases; unmatched junction nucleotides: 5.

The chain couples TRBV5-8 to TRBJ2-7; TRBD2 might be the D (6 bases). The CDR3 runs to 13 residues. In germline, CDR1 is SGHTS, CDR2 YDEGEE. Trimming cost V 4 bases and J 4 bases, with 12 bases left between them. Written as DNA, the CDR3 is TGTGCCAGCAGCGTGCTACGGGAGTACGAGCAGTACTTC. This sequence encodes CASSVLREYEQYF.

The chain links TRBV29-1 to TRBJ2-7, with 7 bases aligning to TRBD2. Trimming took 1 base from V and 3 from J; bases not matched to a gene: 3. CDR1 is SQVTM and CDR2 is ANQGSEA in the germline V gene. This CDR3 spans 13 amino acids. The CDR3 sequence is CSVEGGGSYEQYF. For the CDR3, the DNA is TGCAGCGTTGAAGGGGGGGGAAGCTACGAGCAGTACTTC.

This clone was recorded once. The genes are TRBV2 and TRBJ1-2; D is uncertain. Germline CDR1 SNHLY, CDR2 FYNNEI. Trimming shortened V by 6 bases and J by 4 bases, and 12 bases separated the two germline ends. The CDR3 is 13 residues long. Here the CDR3 reads CASRWTDFYGYTF. CDR3 coding DNA: TGTGCCAGCAGGTGGACTGATTTCTATGGCTACACCTTC.

This chain uses TRBV28 with TRBJ2-7; 14 nucleotides line up with TRBD2. V shed 5 bases, J shed 4 bases, and the junction held 7 bases outside the gene matches. Germline CDR1 is MDHEN and CDR2 is SYDVKM. The CDR3 consists of 16 residues. The CDR3 region is CASSPPGLAGEYEQYF. The CDR3 coding sequence is TGTGCCAGCAGTCCCCCGGGACTAGCGGGGGAGTACGAGCAGTACTTC.

J is TRBJ1-1 and V is TRBV4-1; D is unclear. The CDR3 totals 13 residues. V was trimmed by 7 bases and J by 7 bases, leaving 16 bases between them. Germline V lookup: CDR1 MGHRA, CDR2 YSYEKL. The CDR3 sequence: CASTRGIGYEAFF. For the CDR3, the DNA is TGCGCCAGCACCCGAGGGATAGGGTATGAAGCTTTCTTT.

The genes are TRBV10-3 and TRBJ2-7, with TRBD2 matching 8 bases. J was trimmed by 2 bases and V by 7 bases; bases with no gene match: 4. The CDR3 is 13 residues long. Germline assignment: CDR1 ENHRY and CDR2 SYGVKD. The CDR3 loop reads CAINPGGTYEQYF. CDR3 DNA sequence: TGTGCCATCAATCCGGGGGGGACCTACGAGCAGTACTTC.

This chain connects TRBV27 to TRBJ2-2; 12 bases map to TRBD2. V lost 5 bases, J lost 17 bases, and 9 bases stayed unmatched. Germline V gene sequence: CDR1 MNHEY, CDR2 SMNVEV (reference sequence). CDR3 length: 13 amino acids. CDR3 in DNA: TGTGCCAGCAGTCCTCTAGCGGGAGGGCCGACTTTTTTT. Amino acids: CASSPLAGGPTFF.